This T cell receptor (beta chain) stems from a study of T cell repertoires in cytomegalovirus infection. TCRdb fed the reads into MiXCR, producing one record per CDR3 protein. The repertoire holds about 300,000 distinct CDR3 sequences, about 9.2% seen once, with around 2.5% in the top ten. V lost 0 bases to trimming and J lost 8 bases, with 6 bases between them. Germline V gene data show CDR1 as SGHKS and CDR2 as YYEKEE (reference sequence). The CDR3 is made up of 12 amino acids. In this sample, this clonotype turned up a few times. Its specificity is not known. General study points: HLA-C-restricted, CMV-specific TCR beta clonotypes were dominant ex vivo.

The sequenced sample consisted of PBMCs. This chain joins TRBV5-5 and TRBJ2-1; D is unresolved. The TCR sequence derives from a human donor in good health (CMV status not recorded). Some clones in this sample may be carry-over from other donors' samples. DNA of the CDR3: TGTGCCAGCAGCTTGGTGTGGGATGAGCAGTTCTTC. This sequence encodes CASSLVWDEQFF. The variable domain in full, with the rest retrieved from reference TRBV5-5 and TRBJ2-1, is DAGVTQSPTHLIKTRGQQVTLRCSPISGHKSVSWYQQVLGQGPQFIFQYYEKEERGRGNFPDRFSARQFPNYSSELNVNALLLGDSALYLCASSLVWDEQFFGPGTRLTVL.